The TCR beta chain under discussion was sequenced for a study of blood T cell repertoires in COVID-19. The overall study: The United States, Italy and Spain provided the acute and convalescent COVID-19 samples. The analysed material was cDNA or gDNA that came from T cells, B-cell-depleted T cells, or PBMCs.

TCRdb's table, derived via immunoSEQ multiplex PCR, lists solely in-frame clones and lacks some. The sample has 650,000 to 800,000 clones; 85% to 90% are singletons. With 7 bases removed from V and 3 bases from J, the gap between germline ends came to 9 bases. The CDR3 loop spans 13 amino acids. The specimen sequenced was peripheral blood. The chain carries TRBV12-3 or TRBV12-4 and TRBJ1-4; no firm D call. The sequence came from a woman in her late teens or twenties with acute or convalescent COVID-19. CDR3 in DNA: TGTGCCAGCATGGGCAGACCTAATGAAAAACTGTTTTTT. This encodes CASMGRPNEKLFF.